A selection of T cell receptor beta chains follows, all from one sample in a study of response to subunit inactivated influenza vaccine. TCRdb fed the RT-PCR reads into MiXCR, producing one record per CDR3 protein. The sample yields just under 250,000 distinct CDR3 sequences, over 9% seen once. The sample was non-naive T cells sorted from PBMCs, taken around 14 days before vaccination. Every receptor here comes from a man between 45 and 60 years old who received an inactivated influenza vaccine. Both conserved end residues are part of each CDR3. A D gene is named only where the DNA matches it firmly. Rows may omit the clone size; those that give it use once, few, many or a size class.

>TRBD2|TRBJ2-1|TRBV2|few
TGTGCCAGCAGTGAATCTAGCGGGACCCCCAATGAGCAGTTCTTC
CASSESSGTPNEQFF
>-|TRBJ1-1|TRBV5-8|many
TGTGCCAGCAGCGAAAGGGACACTGAAGCTTTCTTT
CASSERDTEAFF
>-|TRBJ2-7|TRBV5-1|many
TGCGCCAGCATGCTGGGTGTCGGGGGGCTTTACGAGCAGTACTTC
CASMLGVGGLYEQYF
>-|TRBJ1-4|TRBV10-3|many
TGTGCCATCAGTGAGTCCGGGGGCAATGAAAAACTGTTTTTT
CAISESGGNEKLFF
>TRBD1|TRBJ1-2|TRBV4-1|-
TGCGCCAGCAGCCAGCGATTGGTCGGGACAGGGGCTGGCTACACCTTC
CASSQRLVGTGAGYTF
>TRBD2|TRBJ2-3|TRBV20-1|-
TGCAGTGCTAGAGATATCGCCTGGACTAGCGGGAGCGCAGATACGCAGTATTTT
CSARDIAWTSGSADTQYF
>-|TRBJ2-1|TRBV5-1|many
TGCGCCAGCAGCTCCACAGGTTCAAGCTCCTACAATGAGCAGTTCTTC
CASSSTGSSSYNEQFF
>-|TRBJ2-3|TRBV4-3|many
TGCGCCAGCAGCCAAGAAGGGGTCCGCCCGGGGGCGCAGTATTTT
CASSQEGVRPGAQYF
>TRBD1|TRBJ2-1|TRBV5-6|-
TGTGCCAGCAGCTCCGGACAGGGATTAAACAATGAGCAGTTCTTC
CASSSGQGLNNEQFF
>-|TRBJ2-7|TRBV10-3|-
TGTGCCATCAGTCCTGACGGCTACGAGCAGTACTTC
CAISPDGYEQYF
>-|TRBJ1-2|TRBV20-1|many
TGCAGTGCTCCCTCAGTAACCGCTAACTATGGCTACACCTTC
CSAPSVTANYGYTF
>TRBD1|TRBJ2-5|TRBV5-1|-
TGCGCCAGCAGCTTGGGGCCGGGACAGGGGAGCCGGGAGACCCAGTACTTC
CASSLGPGQGSRETQYF
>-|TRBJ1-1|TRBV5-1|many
TGCGCCAGCAGCTCCGACGGTACCGTGGGCACTGAAGCTTTCTTT
CASSSDGTVGTEAFF
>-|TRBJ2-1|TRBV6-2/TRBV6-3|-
TGTGCCAGCAGCTCCCAGGGTAGGGCCTACAATGAGCAGTTCTTC
CASSSQGRAYNEQFF
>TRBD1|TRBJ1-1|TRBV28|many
TGTGCCAGCAGTCATGGGACAGCCGTGAACACTGAAGCTTTCTTT
CASSHGTAVNTEAFF
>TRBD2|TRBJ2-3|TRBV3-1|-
TGTGCCAGCAGCCAGAGACTAGCGGGGTTCACAGATACGCAGTATTTT
CASSQRLAGFTDTQYF